The 26 T cell receptor beta chains reported below all come from one sample, sequenced in a study of blood T cells in healthy people across ages. Together with a sample-barcoded 5' primer, a J-beta primer mix was included in a second PCR lasting about 7 to 11 cycles. TCRdb independently ran MiXCR on the 5' RACE reads; one entry per CDR3 protein. The data hold approximately 790,000 distinct CDR3 sequences, with about 62% observed a single time. Sequencing input: blood. The source of these receptors is a man younger than 45 in good health.

The V gene is TRBV7-2, the J gene TRBJ2-3; the D call may be TRBD1 or TRBD2 (5 bases each). CDR3 length: 19 residues. CDR1 is SGHTA and CDR2 is FQGNSA in the germline V gene. Deletions cut 4 bases from V and 0 bases from J, with 23 bases between. The CDR3 here is CASSSPHNGTTRSTDTQYF. As DNA, the CDR3 is TGTGCCAGCAGCTCTCCACACAATGGGACCACCAGAAGCACAGATACGCAGTATTTT.

The CDR3 sequence is CSATGGETYEQYF. The CDR3 DNA reads as TGCAGCGCTACAGGGGGAGAAACCTACGAGCAGTACTTC. This chain uses TRBV29-1 with TRBJ2-7; 8 bases are a match to TRBD1. Germline CDR1 is SQVTM and CDR2 is ANQGSEA. The V segment lost 7 bases and the J segment 2 bases; nucleotides outside the gene matches: 7. The CDR3 is 13 amino acids.

The V gene is TRBV20-1, the J gene TRBJ1-2; no definite D call. With 6 bases removed from V and 4 bases from J, the gap between germline ends came to 18 bases. The CDR3 is 14 residues long. Germline CDR1 DFQATT, CDR2 SNEGSKA (reference sequence). The CDR3 DNA is TGCAGTGCCAAGAGGTCCCACCTAGGCTATGGCTACACCTTC. This sequence encodes CSAKRSHLGYGYTF.

The chain links TRBV28 to TRBJ1-2; D not certain. The CDR3 totals 16 residues. The ends were cut back, 2 bases at V and 3 bases at J, with 16 bases in the middle. The germline CDR1 and CDR2 sequences are MDHEN and SYDVKM. The DNA for the CDR3 is TGTGCCAGCAGTTTAATTGGCCGCGGCATTTACTATGGCTACACCTTC. Translating gives CASSLIGRGIYYGYTF.

V is TRBV7-2 and J is TRBJ1-5; the D gene is possibly TRBD1 (5 bases). CDR3 size: 14 residues. Trimming stripped 5 bases from V and 2 bases from J, with 10 bases between. Germline lookup yields CDR1 SGHTA and CDR2 FQGNSA. CDR3 nucleotide sequence: TGTGCCAGCAGCGGGGCGGGCGGCAATCAGCCCCAGCATTTT. Translation: CASSGAGGNQPQHF.

This clonotype was counted between two and nine times. V usage is TRBV12-3 or TRBV12-4 and J usage is TRBJ2-3, with 14 bases lining up with TRBD2. V shed 5 bases and J 5 bases; nucleotides not matched to a gene: 9. CDR3 length equals 17 residues. The CDR3 is CASSNGLAGGGGDTQYF. Here the CDR3 DNA reads TGTGCCAGCAGTAACGGACTAGCGGGGGGAGGTGGAGATACGCAGTATTTT.

J is TRBJ1-5 and V is TRBV15; D may be TRBD1 (6 bases). The ends were cut back, 9 bases at V and 6 bases at J, with 9 bases in the middle. Looked up from germline, CDR1 is LNHNV and CDR2 is YYDKDF (reference sequence). The CDR3 sequence is 11 residues long. DNA for the CDR3: TGTGCCACAGGGGGGGGTCAGCCCCAGCATTTT. Translated: CATGGGQPQHF. Full variable domain (remainder filled in from reference TRBV15 and TRBJ1-5): DAMVIQNPRYQVTQFGKPVTLSCSQTLNHNVMYWYQQKSSQAPKLLFHYYDKDFNNEADTPDNFQSRRPNTSFCFLDIRSPGLGDTAMYLCATGGGQPQHFGDGTRLSIL.

This rearrangement joins TRBV29-1 to TRBJ1-4; weak D call: TRBD1 (5 bases). Trimming took off 5 bases at V and 5 bases at J, with 15 bases between the two ends. Germline loops: CDR1 SQVTM, CDR2 ANQGSEA. The CDR3 loop spans 14 amino acids. The CDR3 loop is CSVYQGGGNEKLFF. CDR3 nucleotide sequence: TGCAGCGTTTACCAGGGTGGCGGGAATGAAAAACTGTTTTTT.

The chain combines TRBV7-2 with TRBJ1-1, with D possibly matching TRBD1 (5 bases). The CDR3 consists of 15 residues. V lost 5 bases and J 1 base, leaving 14 bases between the germline ends. CDR1 is SGHTA, CDR2 FQGNSA, per germline. This CDR3 is CASSPGGRGNTEAFF. For the CDR3, the DNA is TGTGCCAGCAGCCCTGGGGGTCGGGGGAACACTGAAGCTTTCTTT.

The rearrangement links TRBV27 to TRBJ1-2; 7 nucleotides agree with TRBD1. Trimming at V came to 3 bases and at J to 5 bases, leaving 12 bases not matched to a gene. Germline CDR1 MNHEY, CDR2 SMNVEV (reference sequence). The CDR3 spans 16 residues. CDR3 in DNA: TGTGCCAGCAGTTTCCCGAGACAGGGAGGGGTATATGGCTACACCTTC. This codes for CASSFPRQGGVYGYTF.

The chain has TRBV7-9 and TRBJ1-1; the match to TRBD1 covers 8 bases. Germline V CDR1 and CDR2: SEHNR, FQNEAQ (reference sequence). Trimming at V came to 0 bases and at J to 1 base, leaving 1 base not matched to a gene. The length of the CDR3 is 15 residues. CDR3 nucleotides: TGTGCCAGCAGCTTAGCGGACAGGGCGAACACTGAAGCTTTCTTT. Its protein product is CASSLADRANTEAFF.

The chain couples TRBV6-2 or TRBV6-3 to TRBJ2-3; D possibly corresponds to TRBD2 (6 bases). This CDR3 is 12 amino acids long. The V gene's germline CDR1 is MNHEY and CDR2 SVGEGT. V lost 7 bases and J 7 bases, leaving 12 bases between the germline ends. For the CDR3, the DNA is TGTGCCAGCAACCTCGGGGACTATACGCAGTATTTT. It codes for CASNLGDYTQYF.

This clonotype was recorded only once. The chain couples TRBV28 to TRBJ2-7; TRBD2 matches at 11 bases. The ends lost 5 bases at V and 7 bases at J; junction bases unmatched: 7. Germline V gene sequence: CDR1 MDHEN, CDR2 SYDVKM. CDR3 length: 14 amino acids. CDR3 DNA: TGTGCCAGCAGTCTTAGCGGGGGGGCATGGGAGCAGTACTTC. It yields the protein CASSLSGGAWEQYF.

The rearrangement joins TRBV25-1 to TRBJ1-2, with D hard to call. The germline gives CDR1 MGHDK, CDR2 SYGVNS. The CDR3 runs to 15 residues. The V end lost 1 base, the J end lost 4 bases, and 13 bases lay between the germline ends. This chain's CDR3 is CASSESGGASYGYTF. The CDR3 DNA reads TGTGCCAGCAGTGAATCCGGCGGAGCCTCCTATGGCTACACCTTC.

This clonotype showed up many times. The chain couples TRBV14 to TRBJ2-5; D gene ambiguous. This CDR3 contains 12 residues. The germline V gene has CDR1 SGHDN and CDR2 FVKESK. Trimming removed 3 bases from V and 4 bases from J, with 6 bases in between. As DNA, the CDR3 is TGTGCCAGCAGCCAGGTTGGAGAGACCCAGTACTTC. It is translated as CASSQVGETQYF.

The chain links TRBV28 to TRBJ1-1, with TRBD1 matching 7 bases. The CDR3 has 17 residues. Germline CDR1 is MDHEN and CDR2 is SYDVKM. Unmatched junction bases numbered 15, after V lost 7 bases and J lost 1 base. Here the CDR3 reads CASTRPGGGGGNTEAFF. CDR3 coding DNA: TGTGCCAGCACTAGGCCAGGGGGAGGAGGCGGGAACACTGAAGCTTTCTTT.

The gene calls are TRBV15 and TRBJ1-2; D is possibly TRBD1 (5 bases). V lost 0 bases to trimming and J lost 0 bases, with 5 bases between them. The CDR3 is made up of 14 amino acids. The V gene's germline CDR1 is LNHNV and CDR2 YYDKDF (reference sequence). CDR3: CATSRETANYGYTF. CDR3 coding DNA: TGTGCCACCAGCAGAGAGACAGCTAACTATGGCTACACCTTC.

The V call is TRBV20-1, the J call TRBJ1-1; weak D call: TRBD1 (6 bases). Trimming removed 1 base from V and 1 base from J, with 10 bases in between. The CDR3 is 14 amino acids. Germline assignment: CDR1 DFQATT and CDR2 SNEGSKA (reference sequence). CDR3: CSARVPGANTEAFF. CDR3 sequence (DNA): TGCAGTGCTAGAGTTCCGGGGGCGAACACTGAAGCTTTCTTT.

In this sample, this clonotype turned up a few times. The chain uses TRBV28 and TRBJ2-5; possibly TRBD1 for D (5 bases). The CDR3 is made up of 15 amino acids. The germline CDR1 and CDR2 sequences are MDHEN and SYDVKM. The ends were cut back, 5 bases at V and 9 bases at J, with 22 bases in the middle. The CDR3 sequence is CASSRGRTSGSAQYF. Written as DNA, the CDR3 is TGTGCCAGCAGTCGTGGCAGAACCTCAGGGTCGGCCCAGTACTTC. Full variable domain (missing parts from reference TRBV28 and TRBJ2-5): DVKVTQSSRYLVKRTGEKVFLECVQDMDHENMFWYRQDPGLGLRLIYFSYDVKMKEKGDIPEGYSVSREKKERFSLILESASTNQTSMYLCASSRGRTSGSAQYFGPGTRLLVL.

J is TRBJ2-3 and V is TRBV7-2; a weak D match, TRBD2 (5 bases). Trimming removed 8 bases at V and 3 bases at J, with 18 bases between. Germline V gene sequence: CDR1 SGHTA, CDR2 FQGNSA. This CDR3 is 15 amino acids long. CDR3 in DNA: TGTGCCAGCGCAAGACCGGAGGTCGGGACAGATACGCAGTATTTT. It is translated as CASARPEVGTDTQYF.

The chain links TRBV2 to TRBJ2-1; TRBD2 matches 9 bases. The CDR3 loop spans 14 amino acids. After removal of 10 bases from V and 8 bases from J, the junction contained 12 bases not matched to a gene. Germline V gene lookup returns CDR1 SNHLY and CDR2 FYNNEI. The DNA of the CDR3 is TGTGCCATCGATTTAGCGGGGGTCGTCTATGAGCAGTTCTTC. It translates to CAIDLAGVVYEQFF.

Notes on this clonotype: At one end the junction does not follow the germline gene, possibly because of a read error. CDR3 DNA sequence: TGTGCCCGCAGCTTAGTACGTAGGGAGGGCTACACCTTC. This translates into CARSLVRREGYTF. The gene calls are TRBV7-2 and TRBJ1-2; D unresolved. CDR3 size: 13 residues. Germline V gene lookup returns CDR1 SGHTA and CDR2 FQGNSA.

J is TRBJ1-6 and V is TRBV27; TRBD1 agrees at 8 bases. From germline, CDR1 is MNHEY and CDR2 SMNVEV (reference sequence). J lost 5 bases, V lost 6 bases, and 15 bases had no gene match. This CDR3 contains 18 residues. In DNA, the CDR3 is TGTGCCAGCAGGCGATTCCTCACAGGGGGGTCAGATAATTCACCCCTCCACTTT. Encoded protein: CASRRFLTGGSDNSPLHF.

This sequence joins TRBV2 and TRBJ1-6, with D possibly matching TRBD1 (6 bases). Germline CDR1 SNHLY, CDR2 FYNNEI. V lost 6 bases and J lost 7, with 19 bases in between. CDR3 length: 16 residues. This CDR3 reads CASRVGAGTMNSPLHF. The CDR3 bases are TGTGCCAGCAGAGTCGGGGCCGGGACAATGAATTCACCCCTCCACTTT.

The rearrangement uses TRBV10-3 and TRBJ2-1; TRBD1 agrees at 8 bases. This CDR3 is 16 amino acids long. Losses at the gene ends were 6 bases for V and 5 bases for J; bases not matched to a gene: 12. CDR1 and CDR2 from the germline V gene are ENHRY and SYGVKD. DNA of the CDR3: TGTGCCATCAGCCCCGGGACAGGCACACTTCACAATGAGCAGTTCTTC. Its protein product is CAISPGTGTLHNEQFF.

DNA of the CDR3: TGCAGTGCCCCCAAAGCGGGGGAATGGGAGCAGTTCTTC. Translated: CSAPKAGEWEQFF. The V and J genes are TRBV20-1 and TRBJ2-1; 8 nucleotides match TRBD2. Germline V gives CDR1 DFQATT, CDR2 SNEGSKA (reference sequence). The trim removed 6 bases at V and 10 bases at J, leaving 11 bases unmatched. The CDR3 consists of 13 residues.